This T cell receptor (beta chain) comes out of a study of blood T cell repertoires in COVID-19. Per germline, CDR1 MNHNS and CDR2 SASEGT. CDR3 size: 13 residues. V lost 0 bases and J 12 bases, leaving 9 bases between the germline ends. Authors' processing steps: Nucleated cell number was recorded as an estimate derived from reference gene primer amplification. Sequenced by immunoSEQ multiplex PCR; TCRdb stores in-frame clones only, minus some. Clone size and the V and J calls come from that table; the DNA yielded D and trimming. The repertoire has about 360,000 clones, 70% to 90% of them found once; the top ten carry under 8.5%.

This receptor was obtained from a woman aged 60-75 years with COVID-19, enrolled during active disease. The rearrangement joins TRBV6-1 to TRBJ1-6; D gene ambiguous. Specimen: peripheral blood. In nucleotides, the CDR3 is TGTGCCAGCAGTGAAGCCCAGGAGGGACCCCTCCACTTT. Its translation is CASSEAQEGPLHF.